A selection of T cell receptor beta chains follows, all from one sample in a study of T cell clonotyping in hematopoietic cell transplantation. Sequenced by immunoSEQ multiplex PCR; TCRdb stores in-frame clones only, minus some. The sample holds over 8,000 clones, roughly 76% seen once. The source was peripheral blood mononuclear cells, collected 180 days after allogeneic stem cell transplant. The receptors were sampled from a female patient aged 50-59 years who had an allogeneic stem cell transplant from an unrelated donor, so the T cells may come from the graft donor. Some clones in this sample may be carry-over from other donors' samples. CDR3s include the opening cysteine and the closing phenylalanine or tryptophan. Each record gives: D gene, V gene, J gene, clone size, CDR3 DNA, CDR3 protein. D genes are given only for firm matches. Clone size appears in some rows only: once, few, many, or a class for an expanded clone.

TRBD2,TRBV6-1,TRBJ2-7,.,TGTGTCTCCTCGGGACTAACCTACGAGCAGTACTTC,CVSSGLTYEQYF
TRBD1,TRBV10-3,TRBJ2-2,.,TGTGCCATCAGCCAGACAGGGTCGAACACCGGGGAGCTGTTTTTT,CAISQTGSNTGELFF
TRBD1,TRBV5-1,TRBJ1-2,.,TGCGCCAGCAGCTTAGATGGACAGGCAACCTATGGCTACACCTTC,CASSLDGQATYGYTF
.,TRBV2,TRBJ2-7,few,TGTGCCAGCAGTGAAGGGCAATCTAGCTTCTCGGTCGAGCAGTACTTC,CASSEGQSSFSVEQYF
TRBD2,TRBV5-1,TRBJ2-7,.,TGCGCCAGCAGCTTGGGGGGCGGGAGGCTCGAGCAGTACTTC,CASSLGGGRLEQYF
.,TRBV30,TRBJ1-5,.,TGTGCCTGGAGTGTCGGGTCAGGGGACAATCAGCCCCAGCATTTT,CAWSVGSGDNQPQHF
.,TRBV7-9,TRBJ2-6,.,TGTGCCAGCAGCCGTGGACGTCTCAGCTCTGGGGCCAACGTCCTGACTTTC,CASSRGRLSSGANVLTF
.,TRBV27,TRBJ1-1,few,TGTGCCAGCAGTCCCCGCACGGTCCCCACTGAAGCTTTCTTT,CASSPRTVPTEAFF
TRBD1,TRBV29-1,TRBJ1-1,few,TGCAGCGTCCTGGGACAGCAGGGCACTGAAGCTTTCTTT,CSVLGQQGTEAFF
.,TRBV19,TRBJ2-4,.,TGTGCCAGTAGTATAGGGCAGGGAGGAAACATTCAGTACTTC,CASSIGQGGNIQYF
.,TRBV30,TRBJ1-5,.,TGTGCCTGGAGTTCGGGGCTCAATCAGCCCCAGCATTTT,CAWSSGLNQPQHF
.,TRBV23-1,TRBJ1-2,.,TGCGCCACCGAGCGGCACTGGAATGGCTACACCTTC,CATERHWNGYTF
TRBD1,TRBV25-1,TRBJ2-7,.,TGTGCCAGCAGTGACTCGGGACAGGGGTTCTACGAGCAGTACTTC,CASSDSGQGFYEQYF
TRBD1,TRBV2,TRBJ2-7,.,TGTGCCAGCAGTGCTGAAGGGGGCGCGTCCTACGAGCAGTACTTC,CASSAEGGASYEQYF
.,TRBV30,TRBJ1-2,.,TGTGCCTGGAGTGTATTGGGGTTCTATGGCTACACCTTC,CAWSVLGFYGYTF
TRBD1,TRBV28,TRBJ1-5,.,TGTGCCAGCGTAGGGACAGGGGGCGGTCAGCCCCAGCATTTT,CASVGTGGGQPQHF
.,TRBV9,TRBJ1-2,.,TGTGCCAGCAGCGTAGGTGGAGCGCACCAGGGCTACACCTTC,CASSVGGAHQGYTF
.,TRBV6-1,TRBJ1-1,.,TGTGCCAGCAGTGCCGGGACGGAGGGGACTGAAGCTTTCTTT,CASSAGTEGTEAFF
.,TRBV6-5,TRBJ2-3,few,TGTGCCAGCAGTTACTCACCGGGCGCAGATACGCAGTATTTT,CASSYSPGADTQYF
.,TRBV29-1,TRBJ2-3,.,TGCAGCGGCCTTGGGCTCCTTGGCGGTGATACGCAGTATTTT,CSGLGLLGGDTQYF
.,TRBV10-3,TRBJ1-3,.,TGTGCCATCAGTGAGTCCGCAGGGGCTGGAAACACCATATATTTT,CAISESAGAGNTIYF
TRBD1,TRBV12-5,TRBJ2-7,.,TGTGCTAGTGGTTTGGACTGGACAGGGGGCTCCTACGAGCAGTACTTC,CASGLDWTGGSYEQYF
.,TRBV5-6,TRBJ2-1,.,TGTGCCAGCAGCCACGGACAGAACTCCTACAATGAGCAGTTCTTC,CASSHGQNSYNEQFF
TRBD2,TRBV28,TRBJ2-3,.,TGTGCCAGCAGGGGACTAGCGGGAGGGTACACAGATACGCAGTATTTT,CASRGLAGGYTDTQYF
TRBD1,TRBV7-9,TRBJ2-7,.,TGTGCCAGCAGCCCGGATGGACAGGGGGACGAGCAGTACTTC,CASSPDGQGDEQYF
.,TRBV27,TRBJ2-7,.,TGTGCCAGCAGTTTTGACACTTTTTCCTCCTACGAGCAGTACTTC,CASSFDTFSSYEQYF